The clone carrying this T cell receptor (beta chain) was recorded a few times. What it binds is unknown. This record comes from a study of response to subunit inactivated influenza vaccine. Study-wide results and limits: Only a handful of new T cells, the authors suggested, are recruited with each seasonal influenza vaccination.

MiXCR, applied by TCRdb to the RT-PCR reads, yields one record per CDR3 protein. The data show roughly 520,000 distinct CDR3 sequences, around 25% seen once. V lost 3 bases and J lost 12, with 21 bases in between. Germline V gene sequence: CDR1 SEHNR, CDR2 FQNEAQ (reference sequence). This CDR3 spans 15 amino acids. The sample consisted of CD4+ T cells sorted from PBMCs, taken 5 days after vaccination. This clonotype was sampled from a middle-aged man who received an inactivated influenza vaccine. This chain links TRBV7-9 with TRBJ2-1; D is undetermined. CDR3 protein: CASSLATGPRSGQFF. The CDR3 DNA sequence: TGTGCCAGCAGCTTGGCTACCGGGCCCCGCAGTGGGCAGTTCTTC. Full variable domain (outside the CDR3, taken from reference TRBV7-9 and TRBJ2-1): DTGVSQNPRHKITKRGQNVTFRCDPISEHNRLYWYRQTLGQGPEFLTYFQNEAQLEKSRLLSDRFSAERPKGSFSTLEIQRTEQGDSAMYLCASSLATGPRSGQFFGPGTRLTVL.